This T cell receptor (beta chain) was found in a study of blood T cell repertoires in COVID-19. CDR3 size: 17 residues. Per the germline V gene, CDR1 is SGHNT and CDR2 is YYREEE (reference sequence). Unmatched junction bases numbered 6, after V lost 1 base and J lost 5 bases. The assay was immunoSEQ multiplex PCR, and TCRdb's table has in-frame clones only and misses some. This table holds 250,000 to 300,000 clones, 91% found once. The chain recombines TRBV5-4 with TRBJ2-2, with 12 bases that match TRBD2. The clonotype comes from a human donor in a cohort exposed to, infected with or recovered from COVID-19 (not recorded which). The donor label of this sample is uncertain. The sample comprised PBMCs or T cells enriched from blood (not recorded which). For the CDR3, the DNA is TGTGCCAGCAGCTTGCCCGGACTAGCGGGGTGGACCGGGGAGCTGTTTTTT. The encoded protein is CASSLPGLAGWTGELFF.